The 32 T cell receptor beta chains below all came from one sample that was sequenced in a study of blood T cell repertoires in COVID-19. Libraries were prepared by immunoSEQ multiplex PCR; TCRdb keeps only in-frame clonotypes and omits some of them. The sample has some 150,000 clones; 88% are singletons. The sample was peripheral blood. All receptors derive from a woman aged 55 to 70 with acute or convalescent COVID-19.

Note on this clone: One end of the junction is discordant with germline, which a read error may explain. The chain joins TRBV3-1 (or the pseudogene TRBV3-2) to TRBJ2-3; possibly TRBD2 for D (5 bases). CDR3 length: 16 residues. The germline V gene has CDR1 LGHDT and CDR2 YNNKEL (reference sequence). The CDR3 region is CASSMQRRASTDTMSF. DNA for the CDR3: TGTGCCAGCAGCATGCAACGTAGAGCTAGCACAGATACCATGTCTTTT.

V usage is TRBV19 and J usage is TRBJ1-2, with 9 bases matching TRBD1. The CDR3 runs 15 residues. Germline CDR1 is LNHDA and CDR2 is SQIVND (reference sequence). The V and J ends lost 5 bases and 4 bases, in that order; junction bases with no gene match: 8. CDR3 in amino acids: CASSLSQGAIYGYTF. The DNA of the CDR3 is TGTGCCAGTAGTCTCTCACAGGGGGCAATCTATGGCTACACCTTC.

The V call is TRBV6-2 or TRBV6-3, the J call TRBJ2-7; 10 nucleotides align to TRBD1. The CDR3 covers 15 residues. V shed 6 bases and J 7 bases; nucleotides not matched to a gene: 12. The germline V gene encodes CDR1 MNHEY and CDR2 SVGEGT. The CDR3 region has the DNA TGTGCCAGCAGCGCGACAGGGGGCTCCCATCGAGAGCAGTACTTC. Its protein is CASSATGGSHREQYF.

The V gene is TRBV29-1, the J gene TRBJ1-1; D is ambiguous. The CDR3 spans 13 residues. Germline CDR1 SQVTM, CDR2 ANQGSEA. V lost 7 bases, J lost 0 bases, and 12 bases lay in between. CDR3 protein: CSASGPMNTEAFF. In DNA form, the CDR3 reads TGCAGCGCCTCTGGGCCCATGAACACTGAAGCTTTCTTT.

Concerning this clone itself: This sample includes further DNA sequences coding for the same CDR3. The rearrangement uses TRBV12-3 or TRBV12-4 and TRBJ1-2; 7 bases agree with TRBD1. V was clipped by 3 bases and J by 2 bases; unmatched bases: 0. This CDR3 spans 13 amino acids. This CDR3 reads CASSLGQNYGYTF. As DNA, the CDR3 is TGTGCCAGCAGTTTGGGACAGAACTATGGCTACACCTTC.

The rearrangement joins TRBV10-3 to TRBJ2-7; 11 bases are shared with TRBD2. Losses at the gene ends were 6 bases for V and 2 bases for J; bases not matched to a gene: 3. Germline V gene sequence: CDR1 ENHRY, CDR2 SYGVKD. The length of the CDR3 is 14 residues. The DNA of the CDR3 is TGTGCCATCAGACCTAGCGGGGGGACCTACGAGCAGTACTTC. Residues: CAIRPSGGTYEQYF.

The chain joins TRBV10-3 to TRBJ1-5, with D uncertain. The length of the CDR3 is 14 residues. The V end lost 6 bases, the J end lost 0 bases, and 9 bases lay between the germline ends. CDR1 is ENHRY and CDR2 is SYGVKD in the germline V gene. CDR3 coding DNA: TGTGCCATCAGGGCGGAAATTAGCAATCAGCCCCAGCATTTT. Its protein is CAIRAEISNQPQHF.

A single count supports this clone. The V call is TRBV9, the J call TRBJ1-2; perhaps TRBD1 as D (6 bases). Germline V gene sequence: CDR1 SGDLS, CDR2 YYNGEE. Between the trimmed V and J ends, which lost 4 bases and 6 bases, there was a span of 16 bases. The CDR3 is 14 amino acids. CDR3 coding DNA: TGTGCCAGCAGCCCATGGGGGGGCCATGATGGCTACACCTTC. This codes for CASSPWGGHDGYTF.

The chain links TRBV7-6 to TRBJ2-1; 7 positions agree with TRBD1. The CDR3 covers 16 residues. Germline V gene data show CDR1 as SGHVS and CDR2 as FNYEAQ. V lost 6 bases to trimming and J lost 1 base; unmatched junction nucleotides: 9. The CDR3 protein is CASSTFRDSSYNEQFF. CDR3 DNA: TGTGCCAGCAGTACCTTCCGGGACAGTTCCTACAATGAGCAGTTCTTC. Looking up the rest from reference TRBV7-6 and TRBJ2-1 gives the full variable domain: GAGVSQSPRYKVTKRGQDVALRCDPISGHVSLYWYRQALGQGPEFLTYFNYEAQQDKSGLPNDRFSAERPEGSISTLTIQRTEQRDSAMYRCASSTFRDSSYNEQFFGPGTRLTVL.

This rearrangement joins TRBV5-6 to TRBJ1-5, with 10 bases lining up with TRBD1. The CDR3 is 15 amino acids. Germline V lookup: CDR1 SGHDT, CDR2 YYEEEE. The junction had 2 bases not matched to a gene; V was cut back by 0 bases and J by 5 bases. The CDR3 region has the DNA TGTGCCAGCAGCTTGGTAGGACAGGGGGATCAGCCCCAGCATTTT. This codes for CASSLVGQGDQPQHF.

This clone was observed a handful of times. The genes are TRBV4-1 and TRBJ1-2; D not certain. Germline V gene sequence: CDR1 MGHRA, CDR2 YSYEKL. V gave up 2 bases and J gave up 0 bases, with 13 bases separating them. The CDR3 spans 16 residues. As DNA, the CDR3 is TGCGCCAGCAGCCAACCCCGGGAAGGGACTAACTATGGCTACACCTTC. Translated: CASSQPREGTNYGYTF.

The rearrangement links TRBV6-5 to TRBJ1-3; TRBD1 aligns across 10 bases. V trimming: 7 bases; J trimming: 7 bases; junction bases outside the gene matches: 10. Germline CDR1 MNHEY, CDR2 SVGAGI. This CDR3 is built from 15 residues. Here the CDR3 DNA reads TGTGCCAGCACCAACGTTGGACAGGGGGGGAACACCATATATTTT. This sequence encodes CASTNVGQGGNTIYF.

This clone was seen more than once but under ten times. The chain recombines TRBV24-1 with TRBJ1-2; D is possibly TRBD1 (6 bases). The CDR3 length is 13 residues. Per germline, CDR1 KGHDR and CDR2 SFDVKD. V shed 5 bases and J shed 6 bases, with 12 bases lying between them. The CDR3 DNA sequence: TGTGCCACCAGTGCCTCAAGGGGGAATGGCTACACCTTC. Translated, it gives CATSASRGNGYTF.

V and J are TRBV9 and TRBJ1-1; D may be TRBD1 (6 bases). CDR3 length equals 16 residues. CDR1 SGDLS and CDR2 YYNGEE come from the germline V gene. Trimming left V 0 bases short and J 3 bases short, with 15 bases between. The CDR3 sequence: CASSVGAGGHHTEAFF. The CDR3 nucleotides are TGTGCCAGCAGCGTAGGGGCCGGGGGGCATCACACTGAAGCTTTCTTT.

The chain couples TRBV30 to TRBJ1-6; D may be TRBD1 (6 bases). The V gene's germline CDR1 is GTSNPN and CDR2 SVGIG (reference sequence). V lost 1 base and J 9 bases, leaving 13 bases between the germline ends. This CDR3 region has 14 residues. The CDR3 region is CAWSAGTKPSPLHF. CDR3 DNA sequence: TGTGCCTGGAGTGCCGGGACAAAGCCTTCACCCCTCCACTTT.

The chain recombines TRBV4-3 with TRBJ1-2; D gene unclear. CDR1 is LGHNA, CDR2 YSLEER, per germline. The CDR3 covers 15 residues. The germline V and J ends were trimmed by 0 bases and 4 bases, with 12 bases remaining between them. The CDR3 loop reads CASSQDWSTSYGYTF. CDR3 nucleotide sequence: TGCGCCAGCAGCCAAGATTGGAGCACATCCTATGGCTACACCTTC.

This clone has a single count. The rearrangement uses TRBV6-5 and TRBJ1-3, with unresolved D. V lost 4 bases and J 0 bases, leaving 13 bases between the germline ends. The germline V gene has CDR1 MNHEY and CDR2 SVGAGI. The CDR3 extends over 16 amino acids. The CDR3 sequence is CASSFLGSTSGNTIYF. The CDR3 DNA follows: TGTGCCAGCAGTTTTTTGGGCTCTACCTCTGGAAACACCATATATTTT.

This sequence joins TRBV6-2 or TRBV6-3 and TRBJ2-2; D not certain. CDR1 is MNHEY, CDR2 SVGEGT, per germline. V lost 3 bases, J lost 2 bases, and 7 bases lay in between. The CDR3 contains 14 residues. CDR3 loop: CASSYNTNTGELFF. CDR3 nucleotides: TGTGCCAGCAGTTATAATACTAACACCGGGGAGCTGTTTTTT.

This chain joins TRBV9 and TRBJ2-3; 9 positions agree with TRBD2. The CDR3 sequence is 15 residues long. Germline V gene data show CDR1 as SGDLS and CDR2 as YYNGEE. J gave up 0 bases and V 4 bases, and 3 bases lay outside the gene matches. CDR3 protein: CASSLAGVSTDTQYF. CDR3 coding DNA: TGTGCCAGCAGCTTAGCGGGGGTTAGCACAGATACGCAGTATTTT.

A single count supports this clone. The rearrangement joins TRBV5-4 to TRBJ1-4; a weak D match, TRBD1 (6 bases). CDR1 SGHNT and CDR2 YYREEE come from the germline V gene (reference sequence). CDR3 size: 15 residues. V gave up 2 bases and J gave up 7 bases, with 15 bases separating them. The CDR3 region has the DNA TGTGCCAGCAGCTTCCAGACAGGCGTCGGTGAAAAACTGTTTTTT. Translation: CASSFQTGVGEKLFF.

The V call is TRBV5-6, the J call TRBJ1-5, with 8 bases that match TRBD1. Trimming took 1 base from V and 6 from J; bases not matched to a gene: 3. Germline values: CDR1 SGHDT, CDR2 YYEEEE. This CDR3 is built from 14 residues. The CDR3 sequence: CASSLSGGGQPQHF. The CDR3 DNA reads as TGTGCCAGCAGCTTGTCAGGGGGCGGTCAGCCCCAGCATTTT.

The chain carries TRBV27 and TRBJ2-3; unclear D gene. The CDR3 runs to 14 residues. Germline V CDR1 and CDR2: MNHEY, SMNVEV (reference sequence). V was shortened by 10 bases and J by 3 bases, with 17 bases between the two germline ends. In DNA form, the CDR3 reads TGTGCCACCGCCCAGAATCATGTTACAGATACGCAGTATTTT. Translating it yields CATAQNHVTDTQYF.

The V and J genes are TRBV2 and TRBJ1-1; D is perhaps TRBD1 (5 bases). The CDR3 is made up of 14 amino acids. The germline gives CDR1 SNHLY, CDR2 FYNNEI. Trimming took 8 bases from V and 0 from J, leaving 13 bases between them. The CDR3 sequence is CASDRQFMNTEAFF. CDR3 in DNA: TGTGCCAGCGATAGACAGTTTATGAACACTGAAGCTTTCTTT. Looking up the rest from reference TRBV2 and TRBJ1-1 gives the full variable domain: EPEVTQTPSHQVTQMGQEVILRCVPISNHLYFYWYRQILGQKVEFLVSFYNNEISEKSEIFDDQFSVERPDGSNFTLKIRSTKLEDSAMYFCASDRQFMNTEAFFGQGTRLTVV.

V is TRBV7-2 and J is TRBJ2-6; TRBD1 might be the D (7 bases). Germline loops: CDR1 SGHTA, CDR2 FQGNSA. This CDR3 has 18 residues. With 5 bases removed from V and 2 bases from J, the gap between germline ends came to 19 bases. The CDR3 sequence: CASSPRGAGSTGANVLTF. The CDR3 bases are TGTGCCAGCAGCCCCAGGGGGGCAGGCTCGACTGGGGCCAACGTCCTGACTTTC.

This clone was observed a single time. V and J are TRBV5-8 and TRBJ1-5, with 8 bases that match TRBD1. The germline gives CDR1 SGHTS, CDR2 YDEGEE. V gave up 2 bases and J gave up 1 base; unmatched junction bases: 2. The CDR3 runs to 15 residues. In DNA form, the CDR3 reads TGTGCCAGCAGCTTAGGGGACAGGAGCAATCAGCCCCAGCATTTT. Its translation is CASSLGDRSNQPQHF.

V gene TRBV5-1 combines with J gene TRBJ2-2, with TRBD1 as a possible D gene (5 bases). There are 15 residues in the CDR3. The V end was cut by 5 bases, the J end by 6 bases, with 17 bases between. Germline CDR1 SGHRS, CDR2 YFSETQ. In DNA, the CDR3 is TGCGCCAGCAGTGGTCTCCAGGGTCCCCCCGGGGAGCTGTTTTTT. Encoded protein: CASSGLQGPPGELFF.

The genes are TRBV9 and TRBJ2-1, with 9 bases aligning to TRBD2. Per the germline V gene, CDR1 is SGDLS and CDR2 is YYNGEE. The CDR3 runs to 13 residues. The J segment lost 10 bases and the V segment lost 1 base, leaving 3 bases of the junction unmatched. The DNA of the CDR3 is TGTGCCAGCAGCGTAAGTGCGGGGGGGGAGCAGTTCTTC. Translation gives CASSVSAGGEQFF.

The chain couples TRBV6-2 or TRBV6-3 to TRBJ2-3; TRBD2 matches at 7 bases. The CDR3 sequence is 15 residues long. From germline, CDR1 is MNHEY and CDR2 SVGEGT. Trimming at V came to 4 bases and at J to 6 bases, leaving 10 bases not matched to a gene. Written as DNA, the CDR3 is TGTGCCAGCAGTTTTCTAAGCGGGGCGGGGGATACGCAGTATTTT. Protein product: CASSFLSGAGDTQYF.

The chain couples TRBV14 to TRBJ2-1; D possibly corresponds to TRBD2 (5 bases). The CDR3 is made up of 13 amino acids. The germline V gene has CDR1 SGHDN and CDR2 FVKESK. The V end was cut by 6 bases, the J end by 7 bases, with 13 bases between. CDR3 in DNA: TGTGCCAGCAGGGTAGCCGGGGTGAATGAGCAGTTCTTC. This codes for CASRVAGVNEQFF.

This clone was observed a few times. The V and J genes are TRBV12-3 or TRBV12-4 and TRBJ2-2; no firm D call. This CDR3 has 13 amino acids. Trimming removed 6 bases from V and 4 bases from J, with 9 bases in between. CDR3 DNA: TGTGCCAGCAGCATTACTACCACCGGGGAGCTGTTTTTT. Translated: CASSITTTGELFF.

The V call is TRBV7-2, the J call TRBJ2-3, with D perhaps matching TRBD2 (5 bases). This CDR3 has 12 residues. V was clipped by 5 bases and J by 8 bases, with 11 bases between them. Germline values: CDR1 SGHTA, CDR2 FQGNSA. The CDR3 sequence is CASSQLEGTQYF. CDR3 sequence (DNA): TGTGCCAGCAGCCAATTAGAGGGTACGCAGTATTTT.

The chain is built from TRBV5-6 and TRBJ2-7; 11 nucleotides line up with TRBD1. CDR1 is SGHDT, CDR2 YYEEEE, per germline. The CDR3 is made up of 16 amino acids. Trimming cost V 4 bases and J 1 base; bases outside gene matches: 7. CDR3 amino acids: CASSPPGQGESYEQYF. In DNA, the CDR3 is TGTGCCAGCAGCCCCCCGGGACAGGGGGAATCCTACGAGCAGTACTTC.